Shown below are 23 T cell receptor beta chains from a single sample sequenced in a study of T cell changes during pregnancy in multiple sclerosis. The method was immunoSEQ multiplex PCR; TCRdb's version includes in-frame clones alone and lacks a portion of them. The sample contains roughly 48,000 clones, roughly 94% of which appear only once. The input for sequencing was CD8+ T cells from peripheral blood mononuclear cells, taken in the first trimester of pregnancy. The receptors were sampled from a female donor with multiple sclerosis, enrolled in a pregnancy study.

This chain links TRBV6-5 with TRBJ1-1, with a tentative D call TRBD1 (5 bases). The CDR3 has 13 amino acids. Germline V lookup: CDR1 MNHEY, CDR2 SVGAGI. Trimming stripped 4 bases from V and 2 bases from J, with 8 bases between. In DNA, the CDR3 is TGTGCCAGCAGTTTTACAGGTAACACTGAAGCTTTCTTT. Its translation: CASSFTGNTEAFF.

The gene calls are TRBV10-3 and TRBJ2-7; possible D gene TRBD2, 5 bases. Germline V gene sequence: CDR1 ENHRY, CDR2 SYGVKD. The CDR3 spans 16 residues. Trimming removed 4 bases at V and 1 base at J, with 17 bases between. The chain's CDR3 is CAISGTFGGLSYEQYF. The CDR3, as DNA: TGTGCCATCAGTGGGACTTTTGGCGGATTATCCTACGAGCAGTACTTC.

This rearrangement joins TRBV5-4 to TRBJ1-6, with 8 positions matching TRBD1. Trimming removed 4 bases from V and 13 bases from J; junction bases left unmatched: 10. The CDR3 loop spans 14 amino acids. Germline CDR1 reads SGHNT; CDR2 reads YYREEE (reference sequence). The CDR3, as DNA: TGTGCCAGCAGCAACGGACAGGGTGGGGTGCCCCTCCACTTT. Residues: CASSNGQGGVPLHF. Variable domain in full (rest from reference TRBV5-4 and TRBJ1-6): ETGVTQSPTHLIKTRGQQVTLRCSSQSGHNTVSWYQQALGQGPQFIFQYYREEENGRGNFPPRFSGLQFPNYSSELNVNALELDDSALYLCASSNGQGGVPLHFGNGTRLTVT.

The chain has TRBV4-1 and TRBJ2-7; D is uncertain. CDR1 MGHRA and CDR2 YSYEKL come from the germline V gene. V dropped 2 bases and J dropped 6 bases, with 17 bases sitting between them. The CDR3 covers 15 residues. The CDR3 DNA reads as TGCGCCAGCAGCCAATACGCGGAAGGAGACGGCGAGCAGTACTTC. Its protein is CASSQYAEGDGEQYF.

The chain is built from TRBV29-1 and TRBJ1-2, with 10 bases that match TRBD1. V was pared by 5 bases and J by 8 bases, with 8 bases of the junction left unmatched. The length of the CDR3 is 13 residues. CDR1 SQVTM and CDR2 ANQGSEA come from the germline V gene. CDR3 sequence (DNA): TGCAGCGTTTCCGGGACAGGGGCTGAGGGCTACACCTTC. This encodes CSVSGTGAEGYTF.

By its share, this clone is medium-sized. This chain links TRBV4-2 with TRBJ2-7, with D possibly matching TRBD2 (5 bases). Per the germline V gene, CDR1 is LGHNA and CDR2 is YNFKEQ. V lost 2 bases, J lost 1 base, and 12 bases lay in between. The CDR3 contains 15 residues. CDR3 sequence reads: CASSQISADSYEQYF. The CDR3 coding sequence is TGTGCCAGCAGCCAAATCTCAGCGGATTCCTACGAGCAGTACTTC.

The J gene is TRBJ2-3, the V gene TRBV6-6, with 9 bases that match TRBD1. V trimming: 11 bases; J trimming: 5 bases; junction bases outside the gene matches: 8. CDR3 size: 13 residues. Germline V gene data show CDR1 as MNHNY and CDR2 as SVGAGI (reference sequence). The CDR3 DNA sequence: TGTGCCGCAGAGGGACAGGGCCGAGATACGCAGTATTTT. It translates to CAAEGQGRDTQYF.

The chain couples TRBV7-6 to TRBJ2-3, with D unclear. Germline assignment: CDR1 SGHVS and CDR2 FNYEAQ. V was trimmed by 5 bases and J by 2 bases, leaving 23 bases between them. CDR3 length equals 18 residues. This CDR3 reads CASSPLFPQRDPTDTQYF. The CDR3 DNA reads TGTGCCAGCAGCCCCCTCTTCCCCCAAAGAGATCCCACAGATACGCAGTATTTT.

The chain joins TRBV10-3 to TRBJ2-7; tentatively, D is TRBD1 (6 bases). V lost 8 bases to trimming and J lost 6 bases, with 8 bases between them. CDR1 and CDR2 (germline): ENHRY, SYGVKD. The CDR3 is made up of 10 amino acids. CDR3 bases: TGTGCCATCGGGGGCCGCGAGCAGTACTTC. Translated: CAIGGREQYF.

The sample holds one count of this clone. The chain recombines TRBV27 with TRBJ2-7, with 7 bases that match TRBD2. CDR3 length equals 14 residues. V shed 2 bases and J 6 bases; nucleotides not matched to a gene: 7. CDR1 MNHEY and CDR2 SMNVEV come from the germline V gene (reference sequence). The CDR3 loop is CASSLRAGAGEQYF. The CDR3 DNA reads TGTGCCAGCAGTTTACGCGCGGGAGCAGGCGAGCAGTACTTC.

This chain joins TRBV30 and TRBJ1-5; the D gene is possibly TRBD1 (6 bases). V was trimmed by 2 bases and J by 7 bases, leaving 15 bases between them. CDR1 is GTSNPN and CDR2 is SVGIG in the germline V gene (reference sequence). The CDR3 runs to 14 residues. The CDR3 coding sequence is TGTGCCTGGAGTATCGGGCAGGGGATCCAGCCCCAGCATTTT. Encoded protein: CAWSIGQGIQPQHF.

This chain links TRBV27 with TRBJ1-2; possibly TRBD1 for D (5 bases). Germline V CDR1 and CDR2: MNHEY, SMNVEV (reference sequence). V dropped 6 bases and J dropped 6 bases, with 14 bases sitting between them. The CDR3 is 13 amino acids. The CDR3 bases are TGTGCCAGCAGCCCCCGGGCAGGGAATGGCTACACCTTC. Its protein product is CASSPRAGNGYTF.

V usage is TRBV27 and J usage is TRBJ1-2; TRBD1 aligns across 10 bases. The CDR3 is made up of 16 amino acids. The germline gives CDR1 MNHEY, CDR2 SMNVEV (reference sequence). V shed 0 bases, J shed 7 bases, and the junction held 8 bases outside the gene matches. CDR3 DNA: TGTGCCAGCAGTTTATCAGGACAGGGGGGCCTGTTTGGCTACACCTTC. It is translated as CASSLSGQGGLFGYTF.

The CDR3 is CASKSGSSYEQYF. CDR3 bases: TGTGCCAGTAAGAGCGGGAGCTCCTACGAGCAGTACTTC. The rearrangement joins TRBV19 to TRBJ2-7; 8 nucleotides match TRBD2. CDR3 size: 13 residues. Germline V gene data show CDR1 as LNHDA and CDR2 as SQIVND (reference sequence). The V segment lost 7 bases and the J segment 0 bases; nucleotides outside the gene matches: 2.

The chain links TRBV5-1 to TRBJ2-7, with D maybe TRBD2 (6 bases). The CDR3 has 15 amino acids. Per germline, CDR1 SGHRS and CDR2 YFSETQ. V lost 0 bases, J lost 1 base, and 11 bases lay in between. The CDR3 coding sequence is TGCGCCAGCAGCTTGGGTCCAGGGAGGTCCTACGAGCAGTACTTC. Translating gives CASSLGPGRSYEQYF.

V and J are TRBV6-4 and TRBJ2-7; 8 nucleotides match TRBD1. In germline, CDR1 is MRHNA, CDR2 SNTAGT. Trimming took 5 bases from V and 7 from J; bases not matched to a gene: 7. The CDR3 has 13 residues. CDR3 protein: CASSQGALGEQYF. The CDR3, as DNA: TGTGCCAGCAGTCAGGGGGCTCTAGGGGAGCAGTACTTC.

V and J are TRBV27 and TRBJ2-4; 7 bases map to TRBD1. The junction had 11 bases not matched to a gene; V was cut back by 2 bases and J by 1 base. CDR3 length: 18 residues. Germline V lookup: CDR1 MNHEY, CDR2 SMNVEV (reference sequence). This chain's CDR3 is CASSLPLTGWGAKNIQYF. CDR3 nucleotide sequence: TGTGCCAGCAGTTTACCCCTGACAGGGTGGGGGGCCAAAAACATTCAGTACTTC.

As DNA, the CDR3 is TGTGCCAGCAGCGCCGACAGGGACCGAAATGAAAAACTGTTTTTT. Its translation: CASSADRDRNEKLFF. The chain employs TRBV7-9 and TRBJ1-4; 7 nucleotides align to TRBD1. The CDR3 totals 15 residues. In germline, CDR1 is SEHNR, CDR2 FQNEAQ (reference sequence). With V trimmed by 5 bases and J by 5 bases, 8 bases remained unmatched. The full variable domain, completed using reference TRBV7-9 and TRBJ1-4, is DTGVSQNPRHKITKRGQNVTFRCDPISEHNRLYWYRQTLGQGPEFLTYFQNEAQLEKSRLLSDRFSAERPKGSFSTLEIQRTEQGDSAMYLCASSADRDRNEKLFFGSGTQLSVL.

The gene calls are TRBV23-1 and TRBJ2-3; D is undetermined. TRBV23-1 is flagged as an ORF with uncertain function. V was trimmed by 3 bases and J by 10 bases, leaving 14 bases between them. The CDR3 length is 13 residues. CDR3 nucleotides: TGCGCCAGCAGTCACTTGAGGCGTTGTGCGCAGTATTTT. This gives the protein CASSHLRRCAQYF.

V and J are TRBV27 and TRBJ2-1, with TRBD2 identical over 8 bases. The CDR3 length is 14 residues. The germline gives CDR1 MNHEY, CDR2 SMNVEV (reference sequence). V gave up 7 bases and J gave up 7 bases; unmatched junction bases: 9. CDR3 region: CASNIAGPGNEQFF. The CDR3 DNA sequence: TGTGCCAGCAACATAGCGGGACCGGGAAATGAGCAGTTCTTC.

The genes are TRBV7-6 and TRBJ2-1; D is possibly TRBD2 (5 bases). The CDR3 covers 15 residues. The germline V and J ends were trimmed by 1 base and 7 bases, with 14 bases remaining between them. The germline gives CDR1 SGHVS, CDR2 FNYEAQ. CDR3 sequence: CASSLVGENLNEQFF. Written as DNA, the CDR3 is TGTGCCAGCAGCTTAGTCGGGGAGAATTTGAATGAGCAGTTCTTC.

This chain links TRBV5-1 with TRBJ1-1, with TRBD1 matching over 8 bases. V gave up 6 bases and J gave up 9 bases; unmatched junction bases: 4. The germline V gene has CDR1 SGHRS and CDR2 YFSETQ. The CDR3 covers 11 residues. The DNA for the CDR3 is TGCGCCAGCAACGGACAGGGACAAGCTTTCTTT. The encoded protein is CASNGQGQAFF.

The CDR3 DNA is TGTGCCAGCAGTTACTCAGGCGGGGCCTCCTACGAGCAGTACTTC. Its translation is CASSYSGGASYEQYF. The chain recombines TRBV6-6 with TRBJ2-7; D may be TRBD2 (6 bases). Germline CDR1 is MNHNY and CDR2 is SVGAGI (reference sequence). CDR3 size: 15 residues. The V and J ends lost 0 bases and 0 bases respectively, with 9 bases between them.